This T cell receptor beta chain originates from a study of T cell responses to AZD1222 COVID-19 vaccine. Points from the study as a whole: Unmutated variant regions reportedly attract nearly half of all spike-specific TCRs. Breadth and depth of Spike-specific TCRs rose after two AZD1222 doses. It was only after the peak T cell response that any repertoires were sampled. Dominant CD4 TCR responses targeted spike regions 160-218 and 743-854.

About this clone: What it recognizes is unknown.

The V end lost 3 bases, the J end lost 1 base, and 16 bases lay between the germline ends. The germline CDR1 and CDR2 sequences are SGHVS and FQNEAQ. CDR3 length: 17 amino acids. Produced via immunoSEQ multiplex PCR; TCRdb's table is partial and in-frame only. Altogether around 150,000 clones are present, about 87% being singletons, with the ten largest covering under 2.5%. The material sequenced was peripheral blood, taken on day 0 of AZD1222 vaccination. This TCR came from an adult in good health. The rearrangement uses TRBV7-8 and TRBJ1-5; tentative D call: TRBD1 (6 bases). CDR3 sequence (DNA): TGTGCCAGCAGCTTTTCAGTTTCGACAGGAAGCAATCAGCCCCAGCATTTT. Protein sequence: CASSFSVSTGSNQPQHF.